Presented here are 15 T cell receptor beta chains from one specimen sequenced in a study of T cells in Graves' hyperthyroidism and ophthalmopathy. Amplification yielded TCR beta CDR3 regions, with RNA transcripts as the source. First-round RT-PCR targeting the TCR CDR3 was performed with the HTBI primer set. A single record per CDR3 protein comes from TCRdb applying MiXCR to the multiplex PCR reads. The repertoire includes some 650,000 distinct CDR3 sequences, more than 15% of them detected once, and under 3.5% sits in the top ten. Specimen: blood. The receptors were sampled from a woman in her thirties or forties with Graves' ophthalmopathy.

This clonotype turned up a few times. The chain uses TRBV19 and TRBJ1-5; D is possibly TRBD1 (5 bases). The CDR3 runs to 16 residues. Trimming cost V 3 bases and J 1 base, with 13 bases left between them. The germline V gene has CDR1 LNHDA and CDR2 SQIVND (reference sequence). CDR3 loop: CASSMIGEASNQPQHF. DNA of the CDR3: TGTGCCAGTAGTATGATAGGGGAGGCAAGCAATCAGCCCCAGCATTTT.

In its sample, this clonotype was seen many times. The V and J genes are TRBV20-1 and TRBJ2-3, with D maybe TRBD2 (6 bases). Deletions cut 5 bases from V and 2 bases from J, with 14 bases between. The CDR3 sequence is 14 residues long. The germline CDR1 and CDR2 sequences are DFQATT and SNEGSKA (reference sequence). CDR3 in amino acids: CSASPGADTDTQYF. CDR3 DNA: TGCAGTGCTTCCCCGGGAGCCGACACAGATACGCAGTATTTT.

This clonotype was picked up many times. One end of the junction is discordant with germline, which a read error may explain. The chain carries TRBV3-1 and TRBJ2-4; 9 positions match TRBD2. The germline gives CDR1 LGHDT, CDR2 YNNKEL (reference sequence). The CDR3 extends over 15 amino acids. The CDR3: CASSPIAGAQNIQYF. In DNA, the CDR3 is TGTGCCAGCAGCCCTATAGCGGGAGCCCAAAACATTCAGTACTTC.

This clonotype came up a few times. Here the CDR3 DNA reads TGTGCCAGCAGTAGCAATGACCCGAACACCGGGGAGCTGTTTTTT. It specifies CASSSNDPNTGELFF. V usage is TRBV12-3 or TRBV12-4 and J usage is TRBJ2-2, with D uncertain. With 5 bases removed from V and 0 bases from J, the gap between germline ends came to 10 bases. The CDR3 totals 15 residues.

In its sample, this clonotype was seen many times. The rearrangement joins TRBV3-1 to TRBJ2-3; D call uncertain. The germline V gene has CDR1 LGHDT and CDR2 YNNKEL (reference sequence). Trimming pared 5 bases from V and 2 bases from J, leaving 8 bases between. There are 13 residues in the CDR3. CDR3 sequence (DNA): TGTGCCAGCAGCGACTTGTACACAGATACGCAGTATTTT. The encoded protein is CASSDLYTDTQYF.

The chain joins TRBV30 to TRBJ2-2, with 7 bases lining up with TRBD2. CDR1 is GTSNPN, CDR2 SVGIG, per germline (reference sequence). This CDR3 is built from 15 residues. J was trimmed by 2 bases and V by 0 bases; bases with no gene match: 3. The CDR3 DNA reads TGTGCCTGGAGTGTGGGGAGGGTTAACACCGGGGAGCTGTTTTTT. This gives the protein CAWSVGRVNTGELFF.

This clonotype was observed many times. The chain is built from TRBV28 and TRBJ2-3; D is possibly TRBD1 (7 bases). The CDR3 extends over 15 amino acids. From germline, CDR1 is MDHEN and CDR2 SYDVKM. V lost 6 bases and J 4 bases, leaving 17 bases between the germline ends. The CDR3 here is CASRNQGGGADTQYF. In nucleotides, the CDR3 is TGTGCCAGCAGGAACCAGGGGGGCGGAGCAGATACGCAGTATTTT.

The chain employs TRBV6-5 and TRBJ2-2, with a tentative D call TRBD1 (5 bases). This CDR3 has 16 amino acids. The V end lost 0 bases, the J end lost 9 bases, and 17 bases lay between the germline ends. Germline V gene lookup returns CDR1 MNHEY and CDR2 SVGAGI. DNA of the CDR3: TGTGCCAGCAGTTACTCGCTATTACAGGTCTCGCGGGAGCTGTTTTTT. Translating gives CASSYSLLQVSRELFF.

This clonotype was picked up many times. The chain carries TRBV11-2 and TRBJ2-7; 9 nucleotides match TRBD2. Germline loops: CDR1 SGHAT, CDR2 FQNNGV. The CDR3 length is 15 residues. V trimming: 5 bases; J trimming: 4 bases; junction bases outside the gene matches: 9. CDR3 in DNA: TGTGCCAGCAGCCCCCTAGGGCTAGCGGGGTACGAGCAGTACTTC. Residues: CASSPLGLAGYEQYF.

V and J are TRBV6-1 and TRBJ1-1; 8 nucleotides agree with TRBD1. The CDR3 contains 14 residues. J was trimmed by 4 bases and V by 5 bases; bases with no gene match: 6. Germline CDR1 and CDR2: MNHNS and SASEGT. The CDR3 spells CASSYLQGGTEAFF. CDR3 nucleotide sequence: TGTGCCAGCAGTTATTTACAGGGGGGCACTGAAGCTTTCTTT.

This clonotype was found many times. The chain has TRBV2 and TRBJ2-3; D may be TRBD1 (6 bases). The CDR3 covers 15 residues. V was clipped by 8 bases and J by 5 bases, with 20 bases between them. In germline, CDR1 is SNHLY, CDR2 FYNNEI. The CDR3 region has the DNA TGTGCCAGCCGACTGGGCAGGGGATCTCAAGATACGCAGTATTTT. This encodes CASRLGRGSQDTQYF. The full variable domain, its missing parts supplied by reference TRBV2 and TRBJ2-3, is EPEVTQTPSHQVTQMGQEVILRCVPISNHLYFYWYRQILGQKVEFLVSFYNNEISEKSEIFDDQFSVERPDGSNFTLKIRSTKLEDSAMYFCASRLGRGSQDTQYFGPGTRLTVL.

This clonotype was found many times. The V call is TRBV6-5, the J call TRBJ1-2, with D perhaps matching TRBD1 (6 bases). The CDR3 has 14 residues. The V gene's germline CDR1 is MNHEY and CDR2 SVGAGI. Trimming removed 0 bases from V and 5 bases from J, with 10 bases in between. The CDR3 DNA reads TGTGCCAGCAGTTACTCCGCAGGGGAATATGGCTACACCTTC. Translated, it gives CASSYSAGEYGYTF.

This rearrangement joins TRBV7-3 to TRBJ2-3; D is undetermined. The CDR3 runs to 15 residues. V gave up 5 bases and J gave up 1 base, with 13 bases separating them. Germline values: CDR1 SGHTA, CDR2 FQGTGA. The CDR3 is CASSPRAAGTDTQYF. CDR3 DNA: TGTGCCAGCAGCCCAAGGGCGGCAGGCACAGATACGCAGTATTTT.

This clonotype was counted at least ten times. This chain connects TRBV11-2 to TRBJ2-3, with a weak D call TRBD1 (6 bases). V lost 4 bases and J 2 bases, leaving 13 bases between the germline ends. CDR3 length equals 15 residues. The V gene's germline CDR1 is SGHAT and CDR2 FQNNGV. This CDR3 is CASSSWGQPTDTQYF. Written as DNA, the CDR3 is TGTGCCAGCAGCTCATGGGGACAACCCACAGATACGCAGTATTTT.

This clonotype was detected a few times. The V gene is TRBV5-6, the J gene TRBJ2-1; perhaps TRBD2 as D (5 bases). There are 19 residues in the CDR3. Looked up from germline, CDR1 is SGHDT and CDR2 is YYEEEE. Trimming pared 1 base from V and 0 bases from J, leaving 20 bases between. CDR3 region: CASSLLADLAGSSYNEQFF. In DNA, the CDR3 is TGTGCCAGCAGCTTGTTAGCCGACCTAGCCGGCAGCTCCTACAATGAGCAGTTCTTC.